Given below is one T cell receptor beta chain in context. This specimen belongs to a study of blood T cell repertoires in COVID-19. About the study: Acute and convalescent COVID-19 specimens originated in the United States, Italy and Spain. In each case, the material was cDNA or gDNA derived from T cells, B-cell-depleted T cells, or PBMCs.

Cohorts were assigned according to the clinical history that participants reported. J gave up 1 base and V 2 bases, and 4 bases lay outside the gene matches. CDR3 length: 15 amino acids. Germline V gives CDR1 MDHEN, CDR2 SYDVKM. In the authors' methods: Estimation of nucleated cell counts was performed using reference gene primer amplification. Repertoires were generated with immunoSEQ multiplex PCR, while TCRdb's copy carries only in-frame clones and drops some. Clone size and the V and J calls come from that table; the DNA yielded D and trimming. The table has around 250,000 clones, 80% to 90% seen once.

The source of this sequence is a woman aged 50 to 65 who had recovered from COVID-19. The chain carries TRBV28 and TRBJ1-1, with TRBD1 identical over 7 bases. The source material was PBMCs or T cells enriched from blood (not recorded which). The CDR3 DNA is TGTGCCAGCAGTTTAGGAGGGACAGCGAACACTGAAGCTTTCTTT. Translation gives CASSLGGTANTEAFF.